This T cell receptor (beta chain) derives from a study of cytomegalovirus exposure and HLA in healthy donors. This clone was seen a handful of times. TCRdb's table, derived via immunoSEQ multiplex PCR, lists solely in-frame clones and lacks some. The sample has roughly 150,000 clones; 70% to 90% are singletons. This CDR3 has 13 residues. Per germline, CDR1 MNHEY and CDR2 SVGAGI. V lost 4 bases, J lost 8 bases, and 14 bases lay in between. Sequences were obtained from PBMCs. This TCR came from a woman aged 18-29 years in good health and CMV-seropositive. This chain uses TRBV6-5 with TRBJ1-2; maybe TRBD1 (6 bases). CDR3 in DNA: TGTGCCAGCAGTTCAACCACAGGGTCCGGCTACACCTTC. Its translation: CASSSTTGSGYTF.